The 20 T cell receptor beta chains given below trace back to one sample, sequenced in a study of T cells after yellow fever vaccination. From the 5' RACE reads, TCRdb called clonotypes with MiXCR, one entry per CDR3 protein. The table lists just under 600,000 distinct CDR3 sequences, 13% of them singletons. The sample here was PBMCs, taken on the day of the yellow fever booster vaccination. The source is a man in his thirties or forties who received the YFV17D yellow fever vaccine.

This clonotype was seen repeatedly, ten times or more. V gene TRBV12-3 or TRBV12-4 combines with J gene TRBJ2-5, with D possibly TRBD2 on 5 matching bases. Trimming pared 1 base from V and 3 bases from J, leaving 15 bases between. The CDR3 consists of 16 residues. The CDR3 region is CASSLVGAAREETQYF. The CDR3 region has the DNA TGTGCCAGCAGTTTAGTTGGAGCGGCTAGAGAAGAGACCCAGTACTTC.

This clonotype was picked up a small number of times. CDR3 sequence (DNA): TGCGCCAGCTGGGTTGAGGGCAACGAGCAGTACTTC. Protein sequence: CASWVEGNEQYF. V and J are TRBV5-1 and TRBJ2-7; weak D call: TRBD2 (5 bases). The CDR3 length is 12 residues. CDR1 is SGHRS and CDR2 is YFSETQ in the germline V gene. The V gene lost 7 bases and the J gene lost 5 bases, with 13 bases spanning the gap.

As DNA, the CDR3 is TGTGCCAGCTCAGGTCAACAGGGGGCCAACACTGAAGCTTTCTTT. Protein sequence: CASSGQQGANTEAFF. The chain uses TRBV18 and TRBJ1-1; TRBD1 matches at 9 bases. The CDR3 is made up of 15 amino acids. With V trimmed by 5 bases and J by 2 bases, 6 bases remained unmatched. The germline CDR1 and CDR2 sequences are KGHSH and LQKENI.

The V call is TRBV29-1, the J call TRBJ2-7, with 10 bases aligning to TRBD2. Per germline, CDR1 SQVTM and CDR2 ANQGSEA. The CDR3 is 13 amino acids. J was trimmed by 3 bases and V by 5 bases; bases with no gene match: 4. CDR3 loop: CSVQLAGVYEQYF. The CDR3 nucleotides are TGCAGCGTTCAGCTAGCGGGAGTCTACGAGCAGTACTTC.

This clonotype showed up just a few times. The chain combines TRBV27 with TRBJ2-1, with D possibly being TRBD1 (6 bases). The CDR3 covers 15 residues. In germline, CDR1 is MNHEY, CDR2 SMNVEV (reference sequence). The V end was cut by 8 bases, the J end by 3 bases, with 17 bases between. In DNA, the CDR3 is TGTGCCAGCGGGCCAGGGGTTATCTTCTACAATGAGCAGTTCTTC. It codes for CASGPGVIFYNEQFF.

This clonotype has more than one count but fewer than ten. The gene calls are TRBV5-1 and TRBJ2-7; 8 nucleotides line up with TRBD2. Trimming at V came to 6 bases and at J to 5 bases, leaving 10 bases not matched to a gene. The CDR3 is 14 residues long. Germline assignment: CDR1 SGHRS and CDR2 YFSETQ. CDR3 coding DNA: TGCGCCAGCACGGTAACGGGAGGGCAGAACGAGCAGTACTTC. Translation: CASTVTGGQNEQYF.

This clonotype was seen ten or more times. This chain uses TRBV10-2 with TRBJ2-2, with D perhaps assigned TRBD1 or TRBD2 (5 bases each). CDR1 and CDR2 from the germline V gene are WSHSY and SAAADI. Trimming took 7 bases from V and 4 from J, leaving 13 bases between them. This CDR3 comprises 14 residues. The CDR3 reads CASTPGGGTGELFF. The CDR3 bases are TGCGCCAGCACCCCAGGTGGGGGCACCGGGGAGCTGTTTTTT.

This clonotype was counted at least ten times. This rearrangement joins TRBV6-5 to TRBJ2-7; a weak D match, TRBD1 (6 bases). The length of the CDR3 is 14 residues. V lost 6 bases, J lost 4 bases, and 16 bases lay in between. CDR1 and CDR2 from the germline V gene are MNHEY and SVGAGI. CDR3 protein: CASSKGQLAYEQYF. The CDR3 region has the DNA TGTGCCAGCAGCAAAGGACAGCTAGCTTACGAGCAGTACTTC.

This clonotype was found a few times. The CDR3 sequence is CASSMTGTFYSGANVLTF. CDR3 nucleotides: TGTGCCAGCAGCATGACTGGGACATTCTACTCTGGGGCCAACGTCCTGACTTTC. This chain uses TRBV11-2 with TRBJ2-6, with D maybe TRBD1 (6 bases). This CDR3 comprises 18 residues. V lost 5 bases to trimming and J lost 0 bases, with 17 bases between them. Germline CDR1 SGHAT, CDR2 FQNNGV.

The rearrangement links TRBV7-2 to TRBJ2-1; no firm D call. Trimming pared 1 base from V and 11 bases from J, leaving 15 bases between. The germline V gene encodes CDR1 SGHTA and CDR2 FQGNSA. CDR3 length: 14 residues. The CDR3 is CASSLEFSETKQFF. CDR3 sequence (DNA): TGTGCCAGCAGCTTAGAGTTTTCGGAGACAAAGCAGTTCTTC.

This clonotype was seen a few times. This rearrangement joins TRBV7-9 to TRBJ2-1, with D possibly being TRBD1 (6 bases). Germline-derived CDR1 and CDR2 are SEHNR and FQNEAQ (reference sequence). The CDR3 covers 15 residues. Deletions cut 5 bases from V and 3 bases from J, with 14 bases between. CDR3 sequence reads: CASSVGTPLYNEQFF. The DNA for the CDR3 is TGTGCCAGCAGCGTCGGGACACCACTCTACAATGAGCAGTTCTTC.

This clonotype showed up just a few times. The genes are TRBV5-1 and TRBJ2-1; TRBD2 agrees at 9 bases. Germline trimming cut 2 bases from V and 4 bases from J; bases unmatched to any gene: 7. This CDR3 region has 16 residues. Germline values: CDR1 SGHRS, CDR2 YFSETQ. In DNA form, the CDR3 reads TGCGCCAGCAGCTTCCAAGCGGGAGGACAGTACAATGAGCAGTTCTTC. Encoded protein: CASSFQAGGQYNEQFF.

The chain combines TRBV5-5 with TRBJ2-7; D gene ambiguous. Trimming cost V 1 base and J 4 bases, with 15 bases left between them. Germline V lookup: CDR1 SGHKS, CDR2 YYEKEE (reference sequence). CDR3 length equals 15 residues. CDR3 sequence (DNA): TGTGCCAGCAGCTTGACTGTCAGCCCCGCTTACGAGCAGTACTTC. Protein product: CASSLTVSPAYEQYF.

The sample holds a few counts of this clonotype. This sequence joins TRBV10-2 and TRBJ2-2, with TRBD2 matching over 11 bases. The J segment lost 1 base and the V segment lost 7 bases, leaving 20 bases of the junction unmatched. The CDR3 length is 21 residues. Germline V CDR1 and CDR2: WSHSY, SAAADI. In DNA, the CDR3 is TGCGCCAGCACCGAATGGACTGTGGAGGCAGGACTAGCGGGGAACACCGGGGAGCTGTTTTTT. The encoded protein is CASTEWTVEAGLAGNTGELFF.

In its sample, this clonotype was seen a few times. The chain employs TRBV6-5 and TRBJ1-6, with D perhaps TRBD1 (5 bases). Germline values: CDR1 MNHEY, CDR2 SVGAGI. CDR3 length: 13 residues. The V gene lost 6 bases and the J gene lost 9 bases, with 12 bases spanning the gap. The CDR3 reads CASRGPTFSPLHF. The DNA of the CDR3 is TGTGCCAGCAGGGGACCTACCTTTTCACCCCTCCACTTT.

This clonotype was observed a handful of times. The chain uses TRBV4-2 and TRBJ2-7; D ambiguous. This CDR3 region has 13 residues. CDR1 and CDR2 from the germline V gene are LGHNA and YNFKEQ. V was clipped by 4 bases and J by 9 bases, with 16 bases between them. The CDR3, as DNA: TGTGCCAGCAGCCCCGAAAAGAGTAATGTGCAGTACTTC. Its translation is CASSPEKSNVQYF.

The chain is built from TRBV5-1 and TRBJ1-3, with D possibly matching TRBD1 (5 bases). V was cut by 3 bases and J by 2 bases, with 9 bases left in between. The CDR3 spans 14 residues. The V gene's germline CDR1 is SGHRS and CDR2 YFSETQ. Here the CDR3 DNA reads TGCGCCAGCAGCTCCTGGGGGGCTGGAAACACCATATATTTT. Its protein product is CASSSWGAGNTIYF.

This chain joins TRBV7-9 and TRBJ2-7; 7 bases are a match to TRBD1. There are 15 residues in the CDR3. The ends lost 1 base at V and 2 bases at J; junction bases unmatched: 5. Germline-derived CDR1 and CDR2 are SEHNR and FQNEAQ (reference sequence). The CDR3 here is CASSLVQGETYEQYF. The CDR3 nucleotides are TGTGCCAGCAGCTTAGTGCAGGGGGAAACCTACGAGCAGTACTTC.

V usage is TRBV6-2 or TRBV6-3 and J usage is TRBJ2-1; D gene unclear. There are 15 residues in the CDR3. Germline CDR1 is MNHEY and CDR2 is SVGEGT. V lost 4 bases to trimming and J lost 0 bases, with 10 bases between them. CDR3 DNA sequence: TGTGCCAGCAGTTCCGCAGAAGCCTCCTACAATGAGCAGTTCTTC. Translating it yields CASSSAEASYNEQFF.

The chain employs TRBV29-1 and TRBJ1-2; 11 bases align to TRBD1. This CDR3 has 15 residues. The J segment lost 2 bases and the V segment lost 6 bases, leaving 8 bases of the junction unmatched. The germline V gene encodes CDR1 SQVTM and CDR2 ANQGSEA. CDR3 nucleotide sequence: TGCAGCGTGTTCCGGGACAGGGGGACAAACTATGGCTACACCTTC. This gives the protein CSVFRDRGTNYGYTF.